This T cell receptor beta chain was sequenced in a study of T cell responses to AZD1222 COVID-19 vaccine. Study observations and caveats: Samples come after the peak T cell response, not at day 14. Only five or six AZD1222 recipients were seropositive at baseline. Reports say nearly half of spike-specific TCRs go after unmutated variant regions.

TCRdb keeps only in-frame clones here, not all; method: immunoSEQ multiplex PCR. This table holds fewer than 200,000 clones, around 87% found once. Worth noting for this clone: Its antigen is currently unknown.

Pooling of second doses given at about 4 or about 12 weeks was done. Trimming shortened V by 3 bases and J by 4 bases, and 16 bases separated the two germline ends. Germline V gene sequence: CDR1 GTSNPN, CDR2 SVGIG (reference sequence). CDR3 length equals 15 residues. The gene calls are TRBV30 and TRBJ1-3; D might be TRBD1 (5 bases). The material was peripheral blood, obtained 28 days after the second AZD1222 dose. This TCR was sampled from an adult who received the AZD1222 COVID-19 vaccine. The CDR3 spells CAWRRGTEGGNTIYF. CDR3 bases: TGTGCCTGGAGACGTGGGACCGAAGGAGGAAACACCATATATTTT.